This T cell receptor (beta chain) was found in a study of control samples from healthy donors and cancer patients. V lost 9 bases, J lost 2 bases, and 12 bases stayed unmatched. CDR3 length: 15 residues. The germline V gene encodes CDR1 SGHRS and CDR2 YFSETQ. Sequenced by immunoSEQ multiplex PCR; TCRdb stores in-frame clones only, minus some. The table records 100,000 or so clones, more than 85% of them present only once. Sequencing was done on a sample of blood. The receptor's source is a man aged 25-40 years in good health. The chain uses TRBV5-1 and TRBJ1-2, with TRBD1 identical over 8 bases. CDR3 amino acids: CATSPLTGENYGYTF. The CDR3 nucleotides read TGCGCCACCTCACCCCTGACAGGGGAGAACTATGGCTACACCTTC.